A selection of T cell receptor beta chains follows, all from one sample in a study of T and B cells in COVID-19 patients. MiXCR, run by TCRdb on the multiplex PCR reads, gives a single entry per CDR3 protein. This repertoire shows about 14,000 distinct CDR3 sequences, 28% found once; its top ten account for 6.5% to 7%. Material for sequencing was blood. The receptor set was obtained from a human donor who had recovered from COVID-19. Both conserved end residues are part of each CDR3. The D gene is left open where the match is weak. Part of the rows lack a size; the others show once, few, many or a class for expanded clones.

13	.	.	TRBV13	TRBJ2-7	CASSLDLDYEQYF	TGCGCCAGCAGCTTGGATCTAGACTACGAGCAGTACTTC
11	.	.	TRBV12-3/TRBV12-4	TRBJ1-1	CASSLMDEAFF	TGTGCCAGCAGTTTAATGGACGAAGCTTTCTTT
18	.	TRBD1	TRBV28	TRBJ1-4	CASLTLRDRQTDGEKLFF	TGTGCCAGCCTCACTCTCCGGGACAGACAAACGGATGGTGAAAAACTGTTTTTT
15	many	.	TRBV12-3/TRBV12-4	TRBJ2-2	CASSPRTATTGELFF	TGTGCCAGCAGTCCCCGGACAGCTACGACCGGGGAGCTGTTTTTT
16	many	TRBD1	TRBV12-3/TRBV12-4	TRBJ1-2	CASSPPRGGGNYGYTF	TGTGCCAGCAGTCCCCCGAGAGGAGGGGGCAACTATGGCTACACCTTC
16	few	.	TRBV5-4	TRBJ1-2	CASSSAGDRKNYGYTF	TGTGCCAGCAGCTCCGCCGGAGACAGGAAAAACTATGGCTACACCTTC
14	.	.	TRBV11-2	TRBJ2-2	CASSLDGVSGELFF	TGTGCCAGCAGCTTAGATGGGGTTAGCGGGGAGCTGTTTTTT
13	few	.	TRBV7-6	TRBJ1-2	CASSLQGPRGYTF	TGTGCCAGCAGCTTACAGGGGCCCAGGGGCTACACCTTC
13	medium-sized	.	TRBV19	TRBJ2-7	CASSIVQGYEQYF	TGTGCCAGTAGTATAGTCCAGGGGTACGAGCAGTACTTC
14	few	.	TRBV5-6	TRBJ2-7	CASSFLGDLREQYF	TGTGCCAGCAGCTTTTTAGGGGATCTACGGGAGCAGTACTTC
14	many	.	TRBV27	TRBJ1-4	CASSTRGGVEKLFF	TGTGCCAGCAGTACGCGGGGGGGTGTGGAAAAACTGTTTTTT
13	few	.	TRBV6-4	TRBJ1-1	CASSDNWGSEAFF	TGTGCCAGCAGTGACAATTGGGGATCCGAAGCTTTCTTT
11	few	.	TRBV7-9	TRBJ2-1	CASSPLDEQFF	TGTGCCAGCAGCCCACTAGATGAGCAGTTCTTC
14	many	.	TRBV18	TRBJ2-7	CASSPSGGTYEQYF	TGTGCCAGCTCACCGAGCGGAGGGACCTACGAGCAGTACTTC
13	.	.	TRBV11-2	TRBJ1-1	CASSRGDLAEAFF	TGTGCCAGCAGCCGAGGAGACTTGGCTGAAGCTTTCTTT
15	many	TRBD1	TRBV19	TRBJ1-4	CASSIWGTAPEKLFF	TGTGCCAGTAGTATATGGGGGACAGCGCCTGAAAAACTGTTTTTT